This T cell receptor beta chain was sequenced in a study of post-analysis software for immune sequencing data. The library was made from cDNA and included unique molecular identifiers. TCRdb used MiXCR to reprocess the PCR reads, holding one entry per CDR3 protein. The sample holds about 800,000 distinct CDR3 sequences, 25% to 30% seen once. General study results and limits: About five TRBV segments, including TRBV5-6, TRBV5-1 and TRBV20-1, were more frequent in patients than controls.

This clonotype has more than one count but fewer than ten. Its cognate antigen is unknown. A read error may account for a junction end that differs from germline. The V gene's germline CDR1 is SGHKS and CDR2 YYEKEE (reference sequence). The CDR3 loop spans 15 amino acids. The sequenced sample was blood. The TCR sequence derives from a girl under 18 with multiple sclerosis. The J gene is TRBJ2-3, the V gene TRBV5-5; D might be TRBD2 (6 bases). In DNA, the CDR3 is TGTGCCGGCAGCTTGGAGGGCGGACGCACAGATACGCAGTATTTT. Amino acids: CAGSLEGGRTDTQYF. The entire variable domain, with the rest obtained from reference TRBV5-5 and TRBJ2-3, is as follows: DAGVTQSPTHLIKTRGQQVTLRCSPISGHKSVSWYQQVLGQGPQFIFQYYEKEERGRGNFPDRFSARQFPNYSSELNVNALLLGDSALYLCAGSLEGGRTDTQYFGPGTRLTVL.